The T cell receptor (beta chain) described here comes from a study of blood T cells in healthy people across ages. Study background: For every two T cells, template switching captured about one barcoded beta molecule.

Per the germline V gene, CDR1 is MNHNY and CDR2 is SVGAGI (reference sequence). The CDR3 covers 14 residues. Through a sample-barcoded 5' primer and a J-beta primer mix, a second PCR was run for about 7 to 12 cycles. TCRdb passed the 5' RACE reads through MiXCR, listing each CDR3 protein once. The table shows about 680,000 distinct CDR3 sequences, with approximately 50% occurring only once. This clonotype was seen a single time. One end of the junction does not line up with germline, which may come from a read error. This sequence joins TRBV6-6 and TRBJ1-1, with D hard to call. The sequenced sample consisted of blood. This TCR came from an older woman in good health. CDR3 region: CASGYADLNTEAFF. The CDR3 DNA sequence: TGTGCCAGCGGTTACGCGGACCTGAACACTGAAGCTTTCTTT.